This T cell receptor (beta chain) derives from a study of T cells in Graves' hyperthyroidism and ophthalmopathy. Study findings and constraints: Ophthalmopathy was separated from stable hyperthyroidism by a 13 V-J model. Ophthalmopathy, which appeared later, was predicted by the model a median about 6.8 months before onset.

Unmatched junction bases numbered 8, after V lost 3 bases and J lost 3 bases. This CDR3 is 14 amino acids long. Germline CDR1 reads GTSNPN; CDR2 reads SVGIG (reference sequence). There were TCR beta CDR3 regions amplified from RNA transcripts. The study used the HTBI primer set for a first-round RT-PCR of the TCR CDR3. TCRdb re-called the multiplex PCR reads through MiXCR, storing one row per CDR3 protein. The sample has 490,000 or so distinct CDR3 sequences; roughly a sixth are singletons. This clonotype was seen ten or more times. The antigen is not known. Together with thyroid ultrasound, orbital computed tomography, serum thyroxine and TRAb, clinical symptoms were used for diagnoses. The authors took PBMCs from 10 ml fresh peripheral blood.

This receptor was taken from a woman between 25 and 40 years old with Graves' ophthalmopathy. The source material was blood. This chain links TRBV30 with TRBJ2-7, with 7 bases aligning to TRBD2. CDR3 sequence: CAWSAASGRYEQYF. The CDR3 DNA reads TGTGCCTGGAGCGCAGCTAGCGGACGCTACGAGCAGTACTTC.